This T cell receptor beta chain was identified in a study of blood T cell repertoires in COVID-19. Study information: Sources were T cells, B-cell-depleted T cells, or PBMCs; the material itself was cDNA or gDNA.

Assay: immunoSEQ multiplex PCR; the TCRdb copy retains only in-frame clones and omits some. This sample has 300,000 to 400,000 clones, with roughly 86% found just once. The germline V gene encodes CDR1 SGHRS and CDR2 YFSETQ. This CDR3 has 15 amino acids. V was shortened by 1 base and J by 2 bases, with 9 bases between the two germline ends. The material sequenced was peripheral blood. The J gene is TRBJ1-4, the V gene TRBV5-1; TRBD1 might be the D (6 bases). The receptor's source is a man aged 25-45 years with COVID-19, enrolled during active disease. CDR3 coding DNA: TGCGCCAGCAGCTTGTTGGGACACACTAATGAAAAACTGTTTTTT. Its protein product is CASSLLGHTNEKLFF.